One and the same sample provided the 16 T cell receptor beta chains below, sequenced in a study of CD4 T cells in relation to SARS-CoV-2 and coronaviruses. Sequencing was performed with immunoSEQ multiplex PCR; in TCRdb, only in-frame clones are kept and a portion is missing. This table has about 23,000 clones, over 70% appearing once. The antigens these receptors bind are not known. CD4+ T cells from unexposed donors were obtained before the COVID-19 pandemic (2011-2018). The cells were cultured for under twelve days before CD4+ T cells were isolated. Material for sequencing was CD4+ T cells from PBMCs, cultured in vitro. The receptor source for this set is a human donor in good health.

The chain is built from TRBV7-9 and TRBJ1-4; weak D call: TRBD1 (5 bases). This CDR3 is built from 16 residues. V was clipped by 2 bases and J by 4 bases, with 14 bases between them. Germline CDR1 reads SEHNR; CDR2 reads FQNEAQ (reference sequence). The CDR3 region is CASSLRQLSINEKLFF. DNA for the CDR3: TGTGCCAGCAGCTTAAGACAGCTTTCGATTAATGAAAAACTGTTTTTT.

In its sample, this clone ranks as medium-sized. The chain joins TRBV4-1 to TRBJ1-3; D possibly corresponds to TRBD1 (6 bases). V was cut by 4 bases and J by 0 bases, with 13 bases left in between. The germline V gene has CDR1 MGHRA and CDR2 YSYEKL. The CDR3 extends over 16 amino acids. CDR3 DNA sequence: TGCGCCAGCAGCCTGGAGGGGGACCTCTCTGGAAACACCATATATTTT. This encodes CASSLEGDLSGNTIYF.

This clone has a single count. This rearrangement joins TRBV25-1 to TRBJ2-3; D is unclear. The CDR3 has 12 amino acids. V was shortened by 0 bases and J by 9 bases, with 7 bases between the two germline ends. Germline V gene sequence: CDR1 MGHDK, CDR2 SYGVNS. The CDR3 protein is CASSEYATTQYF. The CDR3 DNA reads TGTGCCAGCAGTGAATACGCCACAACGCAGTATTTT.

The chain has TRBV5-1 and TRBJ2-5; D perhaps matches TRBD2 (6 bases). The V gene lost 4 bases and the J gene lost 3 bases, with 16 bases spanning the gap. Germline CDR1 reads SGHRS; CDR2 reads YFSETQ. This CDR3 region has 15 residues. The CDR3 bases are TGCGCCAGCAGCGTAACTAGCAGATCCGAAGAGACCCAGTACTTC. This gives the protein CASSVTSRSEETQYF.

This clone was recorded a few times. The rearrangement uses TRBV2 and TRBJ2-2; TRBD2 agrees at 7 bases. CDR1 and CDR2 (germline): SNHLY, FYNNEI. This CDR3 region has 16 residues. V lost 3 bases to trimming and J lost 0 bases; unmatched junction nucleotides: 4. CDR3: CASSDLAGANTGELFF. CDR3 coding DNA: TGTGCCAGCAGTGACTTAGCGGGCGCGAACACCGGGGAGCTGTTTTTT.

This chain uses TRBV5-4 with TRBJ1-1; TRBD1 is a possible D gene (6 bases). Germline-derived CDR1 and CDR2 are SGHNT and YYREEE (reference sequence). Trimming left V 0 bases short and J 1 base short, with 13 bases between. The CDR3 runs to 16 residues. The CDR3 here is CASSLAPGGGNTEAFF. The CDR3 nucleotides are TGTGCCAGCAGCTTGGCCCCTGGGGGCGGGAACACTGAAGCTTTCTTT. Using reference TRBV5-4 and TRBJ1-1 for the parts outside the CDR3, the full variable domain is ETGVTQSPTHLIKTRGQQVTLRCSSQSGHNTVSWYQQALGQGPQFIFQYYREEENGRGNFPPRFSGLQFPNYSSELNVNALELDDSALYLCASSLAPGGGNTEAFFGQGTRLTVV.

A single count supports this clone. This chain joins TRBV7-9 and TRBJ2-7, with D possibly being TRBD2 (5 bases). Germline V gene sequence: CDR1 SEHNR, CDR2 FQNEAQ (reference sequence). The CDR3 consists of 14 residues. Trimming removed 1 base at V and 3 bases at J, with 10 bases between. The CDR3, as DNA: TGTGCCAGCAGCTTAGATCAGCGGAGCTACGAGCAGTACTTC. Protein sequence: CASSLDQRSYEQYF.

The chain combines TRBV28 with TRBJ1-2, with 7 nucleotides matching TRBD1. Trimming took 10 bases from V and 2 from J; bases not matched to a gene: 7. The CDR3 loop spans 13 amino acids. Germline V lookup: CDR1 MDHEN, CDR2 SYDVKM. CDR3 sequence reads: CATDRVHNYGYTF. In DNA, the CDR3 is TGTGCCACCGACAGGGTTCACAACTATGGCTACACCTTC.

V usage is TRBV20-1 and J usage is TRBJ1-5, with D tentatively TRBD1 (5 bases). The V end was cut by 3 bases, the J end by 5 bases, with 14 bases between. The CDR3 is 14 residues long. The germline CDR1 and CDR2 sequences are DFQATT and SNEGSKA (reference sequence). The CDR3 protein is CSASMGTSDQPQHF. CDR3 sequence (DNA): TGCAGTGCTAGTATGGGGACTTCTGATCAGCCCCAGCATTTT.

The CDR3 bases are TGTGCCAGCAGTTTCCCCAATTCACCCCTCCACTTT. This translates into CASSFPNSPLHF. The chain combines TRBV12-3 or TRBV12-4 with TRBJ1-6; D is unresolved. Trimming removed 3 bases from V and 7 bases from J, with 4 bases in between. This CDR3 region has 12 residues.

This rearrangement joins TRBV5-4 to TRBJ2-5, with 7 bases fitting TRBD1. With V trimmed by 2 bases and J by 2 bases, 0 bases remained unmatched. Germline loops: CDR1 SGHNT, CDR2 YYREEE (reference sequence). The CDR3 is made up of 13 amino acids. The CDR3 DNA reads TGTGCCAGCAGCTTACAGGGGCAAGAGACCCAGTACTTC. This encodes CASSLQGQETQYF.

V gene TRBV2 combines with J gene TRBJ2-1; the match to TRBD2 covers 8 bases. The V gene end was trimmed by 4 bases and the J gene end by 6 bases; junction bases not matched to a gene: 5. The germline V gene has CDR1 SNHLY and CDR2 FYNNEI. The CDR3 totals 14 residues. Written as DNA, the CDR3 is TGTGCCAGCAGTGTTAGGCTAGCGGGCAATGAGCAGTTCTTC. Amino acid sequence: CASSVRLAGNEQFF. Complete variable domain (other parts from reference TRBV2 and TRBJ2-1): EPEVTQTPSHQVTQMGQEVILRCVPISNHLYFYWYRQILGQKVEFLVSFYNNEISEKSEIFDDQFSVERPDGSNFTLKIRSTKLEDSAMYFCASSVRLAGNEQFFGPGTRLTVL.

This chain links TRBV6-1 with TRBJ2-7; D remains unclear. V lost 1 base and J 7 bases, leaving 11 bases between the germline ends. This CDR3 comprises 13 residues. In germline, CDR1 is MNHNS, CDR2 SASEGT. CDR3 sequence (DNA): TGTGCCAGCAGTGAAGAGGGCCCCTGGGAGCAGTACTTC. Residues: CASSEEGPWEQYF.

V and J are TRBV6-1 and TRBJ2-5, with TRBD1 matching 7 bases. Germline CDR1 is MNHNS and CDR2 is SASEGT. This CDR3 is built from 14 residues. J gave up 2 bases and V 3 bases, and 3 bases lay outside the gene matches. The CDR3 sequence is CASSDETGQETQYF. CDR3 bases: TGTGCCAGCAGTGACGAGACAGGGCAAGAGACCCAGTACTTC.

V usage is TRBV12-5 and J usage is TRBJ1-4; no definite D call. Germline CDR1 reads LGHNT; CDR2 reads FRNRAP. The V and J ends lost 1 base and 4 bases respectively, with 7 bases between them. The CDR3 consists of 14 residues. The DNA for the CDR3 is TGTGCTAGTGGTTTGGCGGGGAATAATGAAAAACTGTTTTTT. Protein sequence: CASGLAGNNEKLFF.

The V gene is TRBV27, the J gene TRBJ2-1; 10 bases line up with TRBD2. Per the germline V gene, CDR1 is MNHEY and CDR2 is SMNVEV (reference sequence). The V segment lost 6 bases and the J segment 4 bases; nucleotides outside the gene matches: 6. CDR3 length: 15 amino acids. The CDR3 sequence is CASSRGLADYNEQFF. CDR3 DNA: TGTGCCAGCAGCCGCGGACTAGCGGATTACAATGAGCAGTTCTTC.